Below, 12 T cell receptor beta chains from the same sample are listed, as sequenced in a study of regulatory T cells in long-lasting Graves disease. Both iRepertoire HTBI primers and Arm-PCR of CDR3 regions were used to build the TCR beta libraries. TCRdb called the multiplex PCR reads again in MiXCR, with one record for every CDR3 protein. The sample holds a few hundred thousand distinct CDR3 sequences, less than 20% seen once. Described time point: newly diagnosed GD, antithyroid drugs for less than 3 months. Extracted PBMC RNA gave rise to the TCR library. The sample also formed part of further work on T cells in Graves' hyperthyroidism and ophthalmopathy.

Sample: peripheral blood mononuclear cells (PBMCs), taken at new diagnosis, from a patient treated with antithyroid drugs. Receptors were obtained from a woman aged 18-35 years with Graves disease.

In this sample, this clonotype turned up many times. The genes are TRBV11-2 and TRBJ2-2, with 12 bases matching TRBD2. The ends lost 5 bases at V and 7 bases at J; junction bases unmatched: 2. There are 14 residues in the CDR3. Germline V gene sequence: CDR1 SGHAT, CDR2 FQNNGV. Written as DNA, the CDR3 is TGTGCCAGCAGCGAGGGACTAGCGGGCGGGGAGCTGTTTTTT. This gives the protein CASSEGLAGGELFF.

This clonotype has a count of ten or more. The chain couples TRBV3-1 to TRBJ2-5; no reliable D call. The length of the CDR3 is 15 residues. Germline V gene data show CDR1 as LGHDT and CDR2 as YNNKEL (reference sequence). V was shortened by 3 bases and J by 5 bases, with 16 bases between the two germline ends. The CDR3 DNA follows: TGTGCCAGCAGCCAGGGTATCAACTCCGGGGAGACCCAGTACTTC. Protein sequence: CASSQGINSGETQYF.

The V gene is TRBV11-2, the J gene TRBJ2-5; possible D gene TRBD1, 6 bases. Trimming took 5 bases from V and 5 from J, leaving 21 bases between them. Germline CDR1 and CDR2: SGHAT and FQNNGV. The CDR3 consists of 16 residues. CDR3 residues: CASSVIPGTPDETQYF. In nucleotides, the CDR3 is TGTGCCAGCAGCGTTATCCCGGGGACACCGGACGAGACCCAGTACTTC.

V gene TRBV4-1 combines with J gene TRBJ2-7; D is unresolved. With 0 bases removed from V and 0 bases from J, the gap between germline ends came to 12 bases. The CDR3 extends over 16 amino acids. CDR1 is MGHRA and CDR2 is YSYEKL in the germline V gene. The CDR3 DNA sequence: TGCGCCAGCAGCCAAGAATTTCCCTTCAGCTCCTACGAGCAGTACTTC. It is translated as CASSQEFPFSSYEQYF.

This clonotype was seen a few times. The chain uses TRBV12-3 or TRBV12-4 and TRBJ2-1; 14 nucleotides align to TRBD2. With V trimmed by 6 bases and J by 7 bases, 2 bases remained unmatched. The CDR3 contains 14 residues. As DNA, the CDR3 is TGTGCCAGCAGCGGACTAGCGGGAGGAAATGAGCAGTTCTTC. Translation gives CASSGLAGGNEQFF.

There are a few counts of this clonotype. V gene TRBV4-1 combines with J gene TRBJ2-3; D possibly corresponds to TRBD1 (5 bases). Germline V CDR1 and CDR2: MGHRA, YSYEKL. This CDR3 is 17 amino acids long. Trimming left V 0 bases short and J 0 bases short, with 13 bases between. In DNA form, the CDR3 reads TGCGCCAGCAGCCAAGAGGGGCGGAGACCTAGCACAGATACGCAGTATTTT. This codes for CASSQEGRRPSTDTQYF.

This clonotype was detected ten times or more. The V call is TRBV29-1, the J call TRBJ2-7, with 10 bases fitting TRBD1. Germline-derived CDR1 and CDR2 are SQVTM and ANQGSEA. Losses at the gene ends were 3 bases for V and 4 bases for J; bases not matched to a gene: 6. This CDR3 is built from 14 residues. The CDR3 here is CSVDGGTGVYEQYF. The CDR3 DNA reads TGCAGCGTTGATGGAGGGACAGGGGTGTACGAGCAGTACTTC.

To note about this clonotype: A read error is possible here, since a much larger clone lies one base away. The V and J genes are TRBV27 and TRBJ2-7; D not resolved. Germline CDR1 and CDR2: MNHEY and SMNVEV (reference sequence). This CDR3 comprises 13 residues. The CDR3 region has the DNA TGTGACAGCAGCAGCGTCCCCTCCTACGAGCAGTACTTC. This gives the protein CDSSSVPSYEQYF.

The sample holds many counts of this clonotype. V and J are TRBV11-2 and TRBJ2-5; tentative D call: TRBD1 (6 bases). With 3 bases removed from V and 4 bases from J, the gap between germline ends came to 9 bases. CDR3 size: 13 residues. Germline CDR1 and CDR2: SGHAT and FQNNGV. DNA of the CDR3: TGTGCCAGCAGCTTTTTCAGGGGAGAGACCCAGTACTTC. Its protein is CASSFFRGETQYF.

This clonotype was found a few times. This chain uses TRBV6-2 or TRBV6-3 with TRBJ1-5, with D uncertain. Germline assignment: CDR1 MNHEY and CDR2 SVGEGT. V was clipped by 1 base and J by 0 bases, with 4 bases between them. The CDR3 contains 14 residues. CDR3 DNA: TGTGCCAGCAGTTACTTAAATAGCAATCAGCCCCAGCATTTT. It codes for CASSYLNSNQPQHF.

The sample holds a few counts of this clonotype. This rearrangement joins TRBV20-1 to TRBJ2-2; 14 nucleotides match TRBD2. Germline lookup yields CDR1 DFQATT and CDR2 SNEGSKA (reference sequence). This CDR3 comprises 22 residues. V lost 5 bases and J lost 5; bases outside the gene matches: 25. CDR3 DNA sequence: TGCAGTGCTGAAACCCTTCAGACCGTCACCGGGACTAGCGGGAGTGAGACCGGGGAGCTGTTTTTT. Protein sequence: CSAETLQTVTGTSGSETGELFF.

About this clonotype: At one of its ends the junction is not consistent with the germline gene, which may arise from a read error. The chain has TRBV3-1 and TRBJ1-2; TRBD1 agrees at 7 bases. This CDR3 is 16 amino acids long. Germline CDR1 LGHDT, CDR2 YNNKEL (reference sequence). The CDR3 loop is CVSSQWYRGRNYGYTF. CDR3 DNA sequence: TGTGTCAGCAGCCAATGGTACAGGGGAAGAAACTATGGCTACACCTTC.